This TCR beta chain was recorded in a study of CD8 T cells in Susac syndrome. As for this clonotype: Its antigen is currently unknown.

The multiple sclerosis controls were treatment-naive patients with relapsing-remitting disease that was stable or active. FACS was used to enrich TEMRA cells, whereas the CD8+ and CD4+ T cells were obtained by negative isolation. An amount of RNA that ranged from roughly 0.5 to 1 ug was reverse transcribed with random hexamers. Multiplex immunoSEQ PCR targeted 54 Vbeta and 13 Jbeta TCR beta segments. Using its own MiXCR run on the immunoSEQ multiplex PCR reads, TCRdb lists one record per CDR3 protein. The table has 150,000 to 200,000 distinct CDR3 sequences, about 94% seen once; the top ten hold approximately 0.09%. Study outcomes and limitations: Individuals included in the TCR sequencing and HLA analysis were acknowledged by the study to be relatively few in number.

CDR3 length: 13 amino acids. The J segment lost 5 bases and the V segment lost 11 bases, leaving 9 bases of the junction unmatched. Germline V gene sequence: CDR1 LNHDA, CDR2 SQIVND (reference sequence). Sequenced: CD4+ T cells from PBMCs. This clonotype was obtained from a human donor with multiple sclerosis. The chain joins TRBV19 to TRBJ1-5; 7 nucleotides agree with TRBD1. CDR3 region: CASGTEDDQPQHF. The DNA for the CDR3 is TGTGCCTCCGGGACAGAGGACGATCAGCCCCAGCATTTT.